The clone carrying this T cell receptor beta chain appeared once. Its antigen is currently unknown. With 60 Vbeta and 13 Jbeta primers, the PCR was carried out. Produced via immunoSEQ multiplex PCR; TCRdb's table is partial and in-frame only. This sample has roughly 120,000 clones, with around 80% found just once. The data are from a study of cytomegalovirus exposure and HLA in healthy donors. The wider study: As released early, the data held 70 million to 100 million unique TCRs from HLA-typed donors.

The germline V gene has CDR1 SGHRS and CDR2 YFSETQ. V was pared by 0 bases and J by 6 bases, with 3 bases of the junction left unmatched. CDR3 length equals 15 residues. Whole-study findings and limits: Being productive about 87% or about 30% of the time was typical of most TCR beta V segments in an earlier analysis. As a later analysis showed, several of the most significant clusters appeared to be linked to common viral pathogens.

The clonotype comes from a man aged 18 to 30 in good health and CMV-seronegative. The chain uses TRBV5-1 and TRBJ2-1, with 10 bases identical to TRBD2. The sequencing sample was made of PBMCs. CDR3 region: CASSLATSGANEQFF. The DNA for the CDR3 is TGCGCCAGCAGCTTGGCCACTAGCGGGGCCAATGAGCAGTTCTTC.